A selection of T cell receptor beta chains follows, all from one sample in a study of T cells in Graves' hyperthyroidism and ophthalmopathy. TCRdb used MiXCR to reprocess the multiplex PCR reads, holding one entry per CDR3 protein. Of about 570,000 distinct CDR3 sequences in the sample, 35% to 55% were seen once. The material sequenced was peripheral blood or thyroid tissue (not recorded which). The receptors derive from an adult woman with Graves' disease, either hyperthyroidism or ophthalmopathy (not recorded which). The conserved cysteine and the conserved F or W are not part of the CDR3 here. Each record gives: J gene, V gene, CDR3 protein.

TRBJ2-2	TRBV7-9	ASSPDSTGELF
TRBJ2-5	TRBV7-9	ASSTGNQPQY
TRBJ1-1	TRBV20-1	SAPPLGRGSGTQNTEAF
TRBJ2-5	TRBV24-1	ATAPQWGGETQY
TRBJ1-2	TRBV5-4	ASSKRGEDYGYT
TRBJ2-7	TRBV7-6	ASSFYICSARRTRALSYEQY
TRBJ1-5	TRBV19	ASRASSTGNQPQH
TRBJ1-1	TRBV29-1	SVEDGTAEAF
TRBJ1-1	TRBV9	ASSVEGQVTGVTEAF
TRBJ1-6	TRBV7-9	ASSTAGGAPTLH
TRBJ1-5	TRBV7-9	ASSLSAGPYQPQH
TRBJ2-7	TRBV27	ASSPYLRGRAGEQY
TRBJ1-3	TRBV7-4	ASGTSRSSTIY
TRBJ1-4	TRBV7-9	ASSLAGATGGKLF
TRBJ1-3	TRBV10-3	AIRPRDGNTIY
TRBJ2-6	TRBV5-1	ASSLSTGNSGANVLT
TRBJ1-5	TRBV10-3	ATGQGGDQPQH
TRBJ1-1	TRBV7-2	ASSLEGSGDTEAF
TRBJ1-6	TRBV29-1	SVSGGGNSPLH
TRBJ2-5	TRBV15	ATSRGNQETQY
TRBJ2-5	TRBV7-8	ASSEGLPRAQY
TRBJ2-7	TRBV20-1	SAHLGHLSSYEQY
TRBJ2-2	TRBV29-1	SVDRGPGELF